This T cell receptor (beta chain) was captured by sequencing in a study of blood T cell repertoires in COVID-19. Study in general: The United States, Italy and Spain were the sources of the acute and convalescent COVID-19 samples.

Libraries were prepared by immunoSEQ multiplex PCR; TCRdb keeps only in-frame clonotypes and omits some of them. This sample has under 200,000 clones; around 80% occur once, and the top ten carry roughly 9.2%. Sequencing was performed on peripheral blood. The TCR originated in a woman at least 80 years old with active or convalescent COVID-19.

The CDR3 nucleotides read TGTGCCAGCAGCCAATCGGTGCGGCTAGCGAGCCCCTACGAGCAGTACTTC. Translation: CASSQSVRLASPYEQYF. The rearrangement uses TRBV4-2 and TRBJ2-7; possibly TRBD2 for D (6 bases). The CDR3 length is 17 residues. CDR1 and CDR2 from the germline V gene are LGHNA and YNFKEQ. V was trimmed by 2 bases and J by 2 bases, leaving 19 bases between them.